This T cell receptor (beta chain) was retrieved from a study of blood T cell repertoires in COVID-19 (dated by TCRdb to about 2020). Background for the entire study: Samples covering the acute and convalescent phases of COVID-19 were provided by collaborators in the United States, Italy and Spain. Where available, HLA class I and class II types were taken from metadata supplied by the sample provider and were not determined by assay-based typing. The repertoires were released in a freely available public database meant as a resource for research on the immune response to SARS-CoV-2. Nearly every sample came with metadata listing a de-identified subject ID, COVID-19 status, age in years and sex. The material from the prospective study consisted of cDNA or gDNA derived from T cells, B-cell-depleted T cells, or PBMCs. The samples were drawn from two sources: the first 160 participants of the ongoing ImmuneRACE study, and 1,200 or so subjects contributed by 6 global collaborators. The dataset comprised deeply sampled blood TCRbeta repertoires from subjects exposed to, actively infected with, or recovered from COVID-19.

The immunoSEQ Assay, a bias-controlled multiplex PCR, was used to amplify TCRbeta CDR3 regions from genomic DNA. The study's own analysis went as follows. The number of nucleated cells in each sample was estimated from the amplification of reference gene primers within the assay. Sequence reads were collapsed and filtered to measure the absolute abundance of every unique TCRbeta CDR3 rearrangement. For each sample, productive Simpson clonality was calculated as the square root of Simpson's diversity index over productive rearrangements. TCRdb re-hosts the immuneACCESS table, in-frame sequences only. Its copies lack some clones; in the studies checked, an unresolved V gene accounts for under half of them, and the cause for the rest is not known. V, J and clone size derive from that table, while D and trimming were established from the DNA sequence. This sample comprises 150,000 to 250,000 clones, roughly nine tenths of them detected only once. The ten largest clones add up to 2% to 2.5% of the sample.

Participants in the prospective study were enrolled through a virtual design, were aged roughly 18 to 100 years, and lived in 24 United States geographic areas. To assign participants to cohorts, the prospective study relied on clinical history that participants themselves reported in a screening survey and a study questionnaire. Recovered participants in ImmuneRACE Cohort 3 were defined as having two consecutive negative NP/OP PCR tests, clearance from a healthcare professional, or resolution of symptoms. In the prospective study, whole blood, serum and a nasopharyngeal or oropharyngeal swab were collected from each participant by mobile phlebotomists. Prospective study participants could optionally give additional blood draws and questionnaires over an approximately 2-month period. Before DNA extraction, blood samples from the prospective study were shipped at room temperature or frozen. Cut back by 2 bases and 4 bases, the V and J ends lie 17 bases apart. The CDR3 runs 16 amino acids, cysteine and phenylalanine included. Left in the record is the CDR3 DNA by itself, 48 bases read in frame from the first base. From a lookup of the germline V gene, CDR1 and CDR2 are SGHAT and FQNNGV.

As for this clone: Its antigen target is currently unknown. Per-base qualities were not stored, and no clone one base away is much larger.

Paper-wide results and their limitations: The quantity of clinical and demographic metadata differed by source and by participant and was supplied without curation.

The rearranged segments are TRBV11-2 and TRBJ1-1; TRBD1 is a possible D gene, resting on 6 matching bases. Sequencing was done on a sample of PBMCs or T cells enriched from blood (not recorded which). The sequence came from a woman in her twenties or thirties who had recovered from COVID-19. The nucleotide sequence is TGTGCCAGCAGCTTAACCCCTTTACAGGGACGCACTGAAGCTTTCTTT. Its amino acids are CASSLTPLQGRTEAFF.